This TCR beta chain was documented in a study of blood T cell repertoires in COVID-19. The overall study: COVID-19 samples from acute and convalescent phases originated in the United States, Italy and Spain.

In the source study's methods: It was from reference gene primer amplification that nucleated cell counts were estimated. Assay used: immunoSEQ multiplex PCR; TCRdb lists only in-frame clones, some missing. V and J calls and clone size are given by that table; D and trimming were obtained from the DNA. This repertoire shows fewer than 200,000 clones, 70% to 85% found once; its top ten account for under 20%. The CDR3 runs to 19 residues. V lost 5 bases to trimming and J lost 5 bases; unmatched junction nucleotides: 15. Germline V lookup: CDR1 SGHNT, CDR2 YENEEA. The V gene is TRBV11-3, the J gene TRBJ2-7, with TRBD2 matching 16 bases. Sequencing was carried out using PBMCs or T cells enriched from blood (not recorded which). The TCR was taken from a woman in her sixties or seventies in a cohort exposed to, infected with or recovered from COVID-19 (not recorded which). The CDR3 protein is CASSAIYGTSGGAVDEQYF. CDR3 sequence (DNA): TGTGCCAGCAGCGCCATTTACGGGACTAGCGGGGGGGCGGTGGACGAGCAGTACTTC.